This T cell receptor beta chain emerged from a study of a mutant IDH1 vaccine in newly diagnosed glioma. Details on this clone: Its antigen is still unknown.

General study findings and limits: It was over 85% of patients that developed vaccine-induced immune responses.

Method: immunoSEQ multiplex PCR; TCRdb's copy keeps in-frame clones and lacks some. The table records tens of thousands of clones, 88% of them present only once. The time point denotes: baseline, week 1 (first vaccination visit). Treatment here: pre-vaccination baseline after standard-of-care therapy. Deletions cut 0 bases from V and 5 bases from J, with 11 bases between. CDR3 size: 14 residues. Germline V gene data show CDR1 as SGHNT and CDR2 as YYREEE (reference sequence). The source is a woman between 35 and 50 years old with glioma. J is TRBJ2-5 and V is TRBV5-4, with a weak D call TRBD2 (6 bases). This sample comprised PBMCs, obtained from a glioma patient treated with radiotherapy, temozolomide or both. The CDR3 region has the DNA TGTGCCAGCAGCTTGGCCCGGCTAGCGGAGACCCAGTACTTC. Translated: CASSLARLAETQYF. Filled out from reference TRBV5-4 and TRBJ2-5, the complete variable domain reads ETGVTQSPTHLIKTRGQQVTLRCSSQSGHNTVSWYQQALGQGPQFIFQYYREEENGRGNFPPRFSGLQFPNYSSELNVNALELDDSALYLCASSLARLAETQYFGPGTRLLVL.